These T cell receptor beta chains were read from a single sample in a study of blood T cell repertoires in COVID-19. TCRdb's copy holds only in-frame clones and misses some; the assay was immunoSEQ multiplex PCR. The sample lists roughly 140,000 clones; approximately 80% were seen once. The sequenced sample consisted of peripheral blood. These receptors were collected from a woman of 80 years or more in a cohort sampled during active or convalescent COVID-19. Both conserved end residues are part of each CDR3. Fields, in order: V gene, J gene, clone size, D gene, CDR3 protein, CDR3 DNA. The D gene is left open where the match is weak. The listing skips clone size in some rows; elsewhere it reads once, few, many or a size class.

TRBV24-1	TRBJ2-2	-	-	CATSNRRGQGIGNGELFF	TGTGCCACCAGTAATCGTCGGGGTCAGGGGATTGGTAACGGGGAGCTGTTTTTT
TRBV3-1/TRBV3-2	TRBJ2-5	-	-	CASSQDPAGQETQYF	TGTGCCAGCAGCCAAGATCCGGCAGGACAGGAGACCCAGTACTTC
TRBV7-2	TRBJ2-1	many	TRBD2	CASSLPGGGAGNEQFF	TGTGCCAGCAGCTTACCTGGCGGGGGGGCCGGGAATGAGCAGTTCTTC
TRBV3-1/TRBV3-2	TRBJ2-5	-	-	CASSQTFVAGQETQYF	TGTGCCAGCAGCCAGACGTTCGTGGCGGGTCAAGAGACCCAGTACTTC
TRBV7-3	TRBJ2-3	-	TRBD2	CASSLIAGGSSTDTQYF	TGTGCCAGCAGCTTAATTGCGGGGGGATCTAGCACAGATACGCAGTATTTT
TRBV7-2	TRBJ2-3	-	TRBD2	CASSLAARGGTDTQYF	TGTGCCAGCAGCTTAGCGGCGCGGGGGGGCACAGATACGCAGTATTTT
TRBV23-1	TRBJ1-2	-	-	CASARTGNYGYTF	TGCGCCAGCGCCCGGACTGGTAACTATGGCTACACCTTC
TRBV11-2	TRBJ1-2	-	TRBD1	CASSLVGSGGGYGYTF	TGTGCCAGCAGCTTAGTAGGGTCAGGGGGCGGCTATGGCTACACCTTC
TRBV7-9	TRBJ1-4	-	-	CASSLRGGTNEKLFF	TGTGCCAGCAGCTTAAGAGGGGGAACTAATGAAAAACTGTTTTTT
TRBV19	TRBJ1-5	-	TRBD1	CASSILSTGTVNQPQHF	TGTGCCAGTAGTATACTTTCTACCGGGACAGTCAATCAGCCCCAGCATTTT
TRBV7-8	TRBJ2-1	-	TRBD2	CASSPARGGGGASDEQFF	TGTGCCAGCAGCCCCGCCCGGGGAGGCGGGGGGGCTTCGGATGAGCAGTTCTTC
TRBV10-3	TRBJ2-1	few	TRBD1	CASQGVSYNEQFF	TGTGCCAGCCAGGGGGTATCCTACAATGAGCAGTTCTTC
TRBV7-2	TRBJ2-2	-	TRBD2	CASSRTSGGTGELFF	TGTGCCAGCAGTCGGACTAGCGGGGGGACCGGGGAGCTGTTTTTT
TRBV5-1	TRBJ2-1	once	-	CASSLGAASYNEQFF	TGCGCCAGCAGCTTGGGGGCAGCCTCCTACAATGAGCAGTTCTTC